The clone carrying this T cell receptor beta chain was counted at least ten times. What it binds is not known. Researchers amplified the TCR beta CDR3 regions from RNA transcripts. In the first-round RT-PCR of the TCR CDR3, the HTBI primer set was used. In TCRdb, the multiplex PCR reads were re-called with MiXCR into one record per CDR3 protein. The top ten clones hold 10% to 13% of a sample with some 760,000 distinct CDR3 sequences, about 15% of them seen once. The data were taken from a study of T cells in Graves' hyperthyroidism and ophthalmopathy. Study observations and caveats: Researchers found most expanded thyroid clonotypes above 0.001 in blood as well.

The CDR3 consists of 11 residues. V lost 6 bases to trimming and J lost 8 bases; unmatched junction nucleotides: 6. Germline V gene data show CDR1 as DFQATT and CDR2 as SNEGSKA (reference sequence). Patients were excluded because of uncontrolled infection, other autoimmune disease, pregnancy or lactation. The chain joins TRBV20-1 to TRBJ1-1, with TRBD1 matching 7 bases. The material sequenced was blood. The sequence was obtained from a woman between 18 and 29 years old with Graves' hyperthyroidism. The CDR3, as DNA: TGCAGTGCCCTTGGGACAGCAGAAGCTTTCTTT. Translated, it gives CSALGTAEAFF.